These T cell receptor beta chains were read from a single sample in a study of shared clonotypes between healthy human individuals. Produced via immunoSEQ multiplex PCR; TCRdb's table is partial and in-frame only. The table includes under 2,000,000 clones, roughly 94% detected once. Sample: naive CD8+ T cells sorted from blood. The receptors stem from a man younger than 35 in good health. CDR3s include the opening cysteine and the closing phenylalanine or tryptophan.

v_gene: TRBV27
j_gene: TRBJ2-2
CDR3aa: CASSPGTTHTGELFF

v_gene: TRBV6-5
j_gene: TRBJ2-7
CDR3aa: CASSYTQGDYEQYF

v_gene: TRBV2
j_gene: TRBJ2-1
CDR3aa: CASLGLAGGDGEQFF

v_gene: TRBV6-6
j_gene: TRBJ1-6
CDR3aa: CASNIQGGSPLHF

v_gene: TRBV5-3
j_gene: TRBJ1-1
CDR3aa: CARSLVWGRDTEAFF

v_gene: TRBV28
j_gene: TRBJ2-1
CDR3aa: CASRVVSSYNEQFF

v_gene: TRBV19
j_gene: TRBJ1-2
CDR3aa: CASTGWGIDGYTF

v_gene: TRBV5-1
j_gene: TRBJ2-5
CDR3aa: CASSLEGGHQETQYF

v_gene: TRBV13
j_gene: TRBJ2-7
CDR3aa: CASSHRGAIATYEQYF

v_gene: TRBV6-1
j_gene: TRBJ2-3
CDR3aa: CASSEAAGGGTDTQYF

v_gene: TRBV9
j_gene: TRBJ2-3
CDR3aa: CASSSSGGTDTQYF

v_gene: TRBV13
j_gene: TRBJ2-7
CDR3aa: CASSPERAAYGEQYF

v_gene: TRBV30
j_gene: TRBJ1-2
CDR3aa: CAWSVYRSGYTF

v_gene: TRBV5-4
j_gene: TRBJ2-1
CDR3aa: CASSGFQGTYNEQFF

v_gene: TRBV6-1
j_gene: TRBJ2-3
CDR3aa: CASSAMTGTRTDTQYF

v_gene: TRBV5-6
j_gene: TRBJ1-5
CDR3aa: CASSISSQGRNQPQHF

v_gene: TRBV4-1
j_gene: TRBJ2-5
CDR3aa: CASSQDQEETQYF